The 20 T cell receptor beta chains given below trace back to one sample, sequenced in a study of beta chain features in type 1 diabetes. Every isolated RNA sample was fully reverse transcribed, so sequencing captured expressed TCRB transcripts. Profiling relied on immunoSEQ multiplex PCR, and the TCRdb table lists in-frame clones only, not all of them. The sample holds around 500,000 clones, 25% to 35% seen once. The source material was naive CD4+ T cells from blood. All receptors derive from a man younger than 30 in good health.

This clone was counted once. The gene calls are TRBV7-2 and TRBJ2-1, with a weak D call TRBD1 (5 bases). The germline gives CDR1 SGHTA, CDR2 FQGNSA. Trimming took 5 bases from V and 7 from J, leaving 12 bases between them. This CDR3 contains 13 residues. This CDR3 reads CASSTLKGNEQFF. DNA of the CDR3: TGTGCCAGCAGCACGCTGAAGGGGAATGAGCAGTTCTTC.

This clone was seen more than once but under ten times. J is TRBJ2-7 and V is TRBV9, with TRBD1 matching 8 bases. The length of the CDR3 is 15 residues. After removal of 5 bases from V and 5 bases from J, the junction contained 12 bases not matched to a gene. CDR1 SGDLS and CDR2 YYNGEE come from the germline V gene. The CDR3 bases are TGTGCCAGCAGTCGGACAGGGACACGGGGCGACGAGCAGTACTTC. Translating it yields CASSRTGTRGDEQYF.

The chain recombines TRBV7-2 with TRBJ2-7; D is undetermined. Looked up from germline, CDR1 is SGHTA and CDR2 is FQGNSA. Trimming stripped 4 bases from V and 3 bases from J, with 10 bases between. This CDR3 is built from 13 residues. The CDR3 bases are TGTGCCAGCAGCTCAGAGAGGCGCTACGAGCAGTACTTC. It specifies CASSSERRYEQYF.

V gene TRBV7-2 combines with J gene TRBJ2-5; TRBD2 is a possible D gene (5 bases). Trimming removed 5 bases at V and 4 bases at J, with 14 bases between. Germline assignment: CDR1 SGHTA and CDR2 FQGNSA. This CDR3 has 14 amino acids. The DNA of the CDR3 is TGTGCCAGCAGCGATCGAGGGCCCGGAGAGACCCAGTACTTC. It is translated as CASSDRGPGETQYF. Together with reference TRBV7-2 and TRBJ2-5, the CDR3 gives the full variable domain: GAGVSQSPSNKVTEKGKDVELRCDPISGHTALYWYRQSLGQGLEFLIYFQGNSAPDKSGLPSDRFSAERTGGSVSTLTIQRTQQEDSAVYLCASSDRGPGETQYFGPGTRLLVL.

This chain joins TRBV29-1 and TRBJ2-1; D may match TRBD1 or TRBD2 (7 bases each). V shed 2 bases and J shed 7 bases, with 9 bases lying between them. The length of the CDR3 is 12 residues. The germline CDR1 and CDR2 sequences are SQVTM and ANQGSEA. The CDR3 DNA is TGCAGCGTTGAACAGGGGGGGAATGAGCAGTTCTTC. It translates to CSVEQGGNEQFF.

The gene calls are TRBV6-5 and TRBJ2-5; the match to TRBD1 covers 9 bases. Looked up from germline, CDR1 is MNHEY and CDR2 is SVGAGI. The length of the CDR3 is 13 residues. After removal of 6 bases from V and 5 bases from J, the junction contained 4 bases not matched to a gene. The CDR3 is CASRRQGVETQYF. CDR3 DNA: TGTGCCAGCAGGCGACAGGGGGTGGAGACCCAGTACTTC.

The J gene is TRBJ2-4, the V gene TRBV30; D could derive from TRBD1 or TRBD2 (5 bases each). The CDR3 contains 16 residues. The germline gives CDR1 GTSNPN, CDR2 SVGIG (reference sequence). The germline V and J ends were trimmed by 2 bases and 0 bases, with 14 bases remaining between them. In DNA form, the CDR3 reads TGTGCCTGGAGTCTTAGAGGGGCTCCAGCCAAAAACATTCAGTACTTC. Translated: CAWSLRGAPAKNIQYF.

The rearrangement uses TRBV13 and TRBJ2-7, with 9 nucleotides matching TRBD2. Germline lookup yields CDR1 PRHDT and CDR2 FYEKMQ (reference sequence). The CDR3 totals 16 residues. Trimming cost V 2 bases and J 0 bases; bases outside gene matches: 5. CDR3 region: CASSLSGGTSSYEQYF. CDR3 DNA: TGTGCCAGCAGCTTAAGCGGGGGGACTAGCTCCTACGAGCAGTACTTC.

The genes are TRBV18 and TRBJ1-5, with D possibly being TRBD1 (6 bases). This CDR3 is 15 amino acids long. Germline CDR1 and CDR2: KGHSH and LQKENI. V was trimmed by 3 bases and J by 0 bases, leaving 9 bases between them. CDR3 loop: CASSPRQDSNQPQHF. CDR3 sequence (DNA): TGTGCCAGCTCACCGAGACAGGATAGCAATCAGCCCCAGCATTTT.

J is TRBJ2-7 and V is TRBV7-2; 11 bases agree with TRBD1. Germline CDR1 SGHTA, CDR2 FQGNSA. The junction had 4 bases not matched to a gene; V was cut back by 1 base and J by 2 bases. The CDR3 contains 16 residues. The CDR3 is CASSLGPGQGAYEQYF. The CDR3 DNA reads TGTGCCAGCAGCTTAGGACCGGGACAGGGGGCCTACGAGCAGTACTTC.

The chain uses TRBV27 and TRBJ2-3; D may match TRBD1 or TRBD2 (5 bases each). The CDR3 is 16 residues long. The germline CDR1 and CDR2 sequences are MNHEY and SMNVEV (reference sequence). Between the trimmed V and J ends, which lost 6 bases and 9 bases, there was a span of 25 bases. CDR3: CASSRDSAGPAYTQYF. The CDR3 region has the DNA TGTGCCAGCAGCCGGGATTCTGCAGGGCCGGCCTACACGCAGTATTTT.

The rearrangement uses TRBV14 and TRBJ2-1, with TRBD2 as a possible D gene (6 bases). The CDR3 sequence is 14 residues long. Germline CDR1 is SGHDN and CDR2 is FVKESK. The V gene lost 6 bases and the J gene lost 3 bases, with 12 bases spanning the gap. The CDR3 here is CASSRLGDYNEQFF. The CDR3 DNA reads as TGTGCCAGCAGTAGACTAGGGGACTACAATGAGCAGTTCTTC.

The V gene is TRBV9, the J gene TRBJ2-2; D not resolved. The germline V and J ends were trimmed by 0 bases and 2 bases, with 14 bases remaining between them. The germline gives CDR1 SGDLS, CDR2 YYNGEE. This CDR3 spans 17 amino acids. The CDR3, as DNA: TGTGCCAGCAGCGTAGCTCTAACTACCACCAACACCGGGGAGCTGTTTTTT. It is translated as CASSVALTTTNTGELFF. Full variable domain (outside the CDR3, taken from reference TRBV9 and TRBJ2-2): DSGVTQTPKHLITATGQRVTLRCSPRSGDLSVYWYQQSLDQGLQFLIQYYNGEERAKGNILERFSAQQFPDLHSELNLSSLELGDSALYFCASSVALTTTNTGELFFGEGSRLTVL.

This clone appeared a few times. V is TRBV7-9 and J is TRBJ2-3; 7 bases align to TRBD1. The CDR3 length is 14 residues. Germline loops: CDR1 SEHNR, CDR2 FQNEAQ (reference sequence). The V gene end was trimmed by 5 bases and the J gene end by 2 bases; junction bases not matched to a gene: 4. The CDR3 protein is CASSRGLSTDTQYF. DNA for the CDR3: TGTGCCAGCAGCAGGGGGCTATCCACAGATACGCAGTATTTT.

The J gene is TRBJ2-5, the V gene TRBV7-6; D unresolved. Germline V gene lookup returns CDR1 SGHVS and CDR2 FNYEAQ. CDR3 length: 14 residues. Trimming removed 1 base from V and 1 base from J, with 7 bases in between. This chain's CDR3 is CASSLGQGQETQYF. The DNA of the CDR3 is TGTGCCAGCAGCTTAGGACAAGGCCAAGAGACCCAGTACTTC.

The chain is built from TRBV18 and TRBJ2-3; the match to TRBD2 covers 10 bases. This CDR3 comprises 16 residues. The germline CDR1 and CDR2 sequences are KGHSH and LQKENI. The junction had 4 bases not matched to a gene; V was cut back by 3 bases and J by 1 base. The chain's CDR3 is CASSPRTSGGTDTQYF. DNA for the CDR3: TGTGCCAGCTCACCGCGGACTAGCGGAGGCACAGATACGCAGTATTTT.

This clone showed up many times. The gene calls are TRBV7-2 and TRBJ2-4; D is unresolved. CDR3 length: 14 residues. Trimming shortened V by 4 bases and J by 1 base, and 8 bases separated the two germline ends. Germline lookup yields CDR1 SGHTA and CDR2 FQGNSA. The CDR3 nucleotides are TGTGCCAGCAGCTCCGGGCCGGCCAAAAACATTCAGTACTTC. This encodes CASSSGPAKNIQYF.

CDR3: CASSGGTGGSYEQYF. CDR3 DNA: TGTGCCAGCAGTGGGGGGACAGGGGGCTCCTACGAGCAGTACTTC. This sequence joins TRBV25-1 and TRBJ2-7, with 11 nucleotides matching TRBD1. After removal of 4 bases from V and 0 bases from J, the junction contained 2 bases not matched to a gene. Germline-derived CDR1 and CDR2 are MGHDK and SYGVNS. CDR3 length equals 15 residues.

With regard to this clone: Other DNA sequences within the sample encode an identical CDR3. This rearrangement joins TRBV6-6 to TRBJ2-7; 10 positions match TRBD2. CDR3 length: 15 amino acids. In germline, CDR1 is MNHNY, CDR2 SVGAGI (reference sequence). The junction had 3 bases not matched to a gene; V was cut back by 0 bases and J by 4 bases. The CDR3 spells CASSYSPSGSYEQYF. The CDR3 bases are TGTGCCAGCAGTTACTCGCCTAGCGGGAGTTACGAGCAGTACTTC.

This clone came up a few times. The same CDR3 is also encoded by other DNA sequences in this sample. The chain is built from TRBV18 and TRBJ2-7; 7 bases align to TRBD1. The V segment lost 0 bases and the J segment 0 bases; nucleotides outside the gene matches: 5. The germline V gene has CDR1 KGHSH and CDR2 LQKENI. The CDR3 covers 16 residues. For the CDR3, the DNA is TGTGCCAGCTCACCACCGGGCAGGGGGAACTCCTACGAGCAGTACTTC. Translating it yields CASSPPGRGNSYEQYF.